This T cell receptor (beta chain) was captured in a study of T cell responses to AZD1222 COVID-19 vaccine. Points on this clone: Its specificity is unknown.

Clones were sequenced by immunoSEQ multiplex PCR, and TCRdb holds only the in-frame ones, with some missing. The data hold some 150,000 clones, with over 85% observed a single time. Study-wide points: A mostly white British donor set with more females was recruited, and clonal diversity was possibly underestimated. Spike-wide coverage was observed for vaccine-associated CD4 TCRs, with dominant responses at 160-218 and 743-854.

This specimen was peripheral blood, taken 28 days after the second AZD1222 dose. This TCR was recovered from an adult who received the AZD1222 COVID-19 vaccine.

In nucleotides, the CDR3 is TGCAGCGTTGAAAAGAGCCTGAACACTGAAGCTTTCTTT. Amino acid sequence: CSVEKSLNTEAFF. The chain recombines TRBV29-1 with TRBJ1-1; D remains unclear. Deletions cut 2 bases from V and 0 bases from J, with 7 bases between. Per germline, CDR1 SQVTM and CDR2 ANQGSEA. The CDR3 consists of 13 residues.